This TCR beta chain was captured by sequencing in a study of blood T cell repertoires in COVID-19. Looking at the study overall: The analysed material was cDNA or gDNA that came from T cells, B-cell-depleted T cells, or PBMCs.

As handled by the study authors: Scientists estimated how many nucleated cells there were by amplifying reference gene primers. Libraries were prepared by immunoSEQ multiplex PCR; TCRdb keeps only in-frame clonotypes and omits some of them. For V, J and clone size, that table is used; D and trimming come from the DNA. The table records roughly 160,000 clones, around 84% of them present only once. Losses at the gene ends were 2 bases for V and 2 bases for J; bases not matched to a gene: 21. Germline V lookup: CDR1 LGHDT, CDR2 YNNKEL (reference sequence). The CDR3 extends over 20 amino acids. The sequence was obtained from an elderly woman with COVID-19, enrolled during active disease. The sample was peripheral blood. The chain uses TRBV3-1 (or the pseudogene TRBV3-2) and TRBJ2-7; 7 positions agree with TRBD2. As DNA, the CDR3 is TGTGCCAGCAGCCAAAAAGGCGCGGACAATAGGGGAGGGCCACCCTACGAGCAGTACTTC. This gives the protein CASSQKGADNRGGPPYEQYF.